These T cell receptor beta chains were read from a single sample in a study of metastatic and nonmetastatic thyroid tumors. MiXCR re-clonotyped the PCR reads for TCRdb. The table lists 13,000 or so clones, 25% to 35% of them singletons. Sequenced material: blood. The receptors come from a female donor with papillary thyroid cancer or a benign thyroid nodule (not recorded which). Some clones in this sample may be carry-over from other donors' samples. Each CDR3 is given with its conserved first and last residue. Fields, in order: D gene, CDR3 length, clone size, J gene, V gene, CDR3 DNA, CDR3 protein. D genes are given only for firm matches. Some rows have no size entry. The others give once, few or many, or a class for an expanded clone.

D: NA; length: 16; size: NA; J: TRBJ1-1; V: TRBV11-3; DNA: TGTGCCAGCAGTGAAACCGGATGGGGGGTCGGCACTGAAGCTTTCTTT; CDR3: CASSETGWGVGTEAFF
D: NA; length: 14; size: NA; J: TRBJ2-7; V: TRBV6-1; DNA: TGTGCCAGCAGCCCGTTAGGGGCGAGCGACGAGCAGTACTTC; CDR3: CASSPLGASDEQYF
D: NA; length: 16; size: many; J: TRBJ2-5; V: TRBV19; DNA: TGTGCCAGTAGTGCCCCGGACATCTACCTTGGAGAGACCCAGTACTTC; CDR3: CASSAPDIYLGETQYF
D: TRBD2; length: 17; size: many; J: TRBJ2-1; V: TRBV11-1; DNA: TGTGCCAGCAGAAGTACCTCGCGGGGGGGCGTCGACAATGAGCAGTTCTTC; CDR3: CASRSTSRGGVDNEQFF
D: TRBD1; length: 16; size: medium-sized; J: TRBJ2-7; V: TRBV18; DNA: TGTGCCAGCTCACCAAATACAGGGGGCGCCTTTTACGAGCAGTACTTC; CDR3: CASSPNTGGAFYEQYF
D: TRBD2; length: 15; size: NA; J: TRBJ2-1; V: TRBV4-2; DNA: TGTGCCAGCAGCACTGGGCTAGCGGAACTCAATGAGCAGTTCTTC; CDR3: CASSTGLAELNEQFF
D: NA; length: 14; size: NA; J: TRBJ2-7; V: TRBV6-2/TRBV6-3; DNA: TGTGCCAGCAGTTACGCGGGGCCAACCTACGAGCAGTACTTC; CDR3: CASSYAGPTYEQYF
D: NA; length: 13; size: medium-sized; J: TRBJ1-1; V: TRBV11-3; DNA: TGTGCCAGCAGCTTATTAGGGAACACTGAAGCTTTCTTT; CDR3: CASSLLGNTEAFF
D: TRBD1; length: 15; size: NA; J: TRBJ1-5; V: TRBV7-2; DNA: TGTGCCAGCAGCTACCAGGGGGCGAGCAATCAACCCCATCATTTT; CDR3: CASSYQGASNQPHHF
D: NA; length: 17; size: many; J: TRBJ1-1; V: TRBV7-9; DNA: TGTGCCAGCAGCTTATCCCTTTTTTTGGGGGGAGGCACTGAAGCTTTCTTT; CDR3: CASSLSLFLGGGTEAFF
D: TRBD1; length: 14; size: few; J: TRBJ2-7; V: TRBV6-2/TRBV6-3; DNA: TGTGCCAGCAGTACTTCAGGGGGCTCCTACGAGCAGTACTTC; CDR3: CASSTSGGSYEQYF
D: NA; length: 15; size: once; J: TRBJ2-7; V: TRBV7-2; DNA: TGTGCCAGCAGCCCCCCACTCTCGAACTCCTACGAGCAGTACTTC; CDR3: CASSPPLSNSYEQYF
D: TRBD1; length: 15; size: NA; J: TRBJ1-2; V: TRBV18; DNA: TGTGCCAGCTCATCCGGACAGGGTTTAGGATATGGCTACACCTTC; CDR3: CASSSGQGLGYGYTF
D: NA; length: 14; size: few; J: TRBJ2-1; V: TRBV24-1; DNA: TGTGCCACCAGCGACCCAGGAGTATCGTATGAGCAGTTCTTC; CDR3: CATSDPGVSYEQFF
D: TRBD1; length: 16; size: NA; J: TRBJ2-1; V: TRBV7-2; DNA: TGTGCCAGCAGCTTAGCGGGGACAGGGGGCCATGGGGAGCAGTTATTC; CDR3: CASSLAGTGGHGEQLF
D: TRBD2; length: 17; size: many; J: TRBJ2-5; V: TRBV4-2; DNA: TGTGCCAGCAGCCAAGATAAGTCCCGGACTAGCGGAGAGACCCAGTACTTC; CDR3: CASSQDKSRTSGETQYF
D: NA; length: 13; size: once; J: TRBJ1-2; V: TRBV14; DNA: TGTGCCAGCAGCCCCTCAAGAACCTATGGCTACACGTTC; CDR3: CASSPSRTYGYTF
D: NA; length: 17; size: NA; J: TRBJ2-7; V: TRBV20-1; DNA: TGCAGTGCTAGATCTGGGGCCGTTGCGGGGGCCCCCTACGAGCAGTACTTC; CDR3: CSARSGAVAGAPYEQYF
D: NA; length: 14; size: NA; J: TRBJ2-3; V: TRBV4-1; DNA: TGCGCCAGTAGAAAAGGGAGTAGCACAGATACGCAGTATTTT; CDR3: CASRKGSSTDTQYF
D: NA; length: 16; size: many; J: TRBJ2-1; V: TRBV20-1; DNA: TGCAGTGCTAGAGATAAGGCGCCAAGCTCCTACAATGAGCAGTTCTTC; CDR3: CSARDKAPSSYNEQFF
D: NA; length: 14; size: medium-sized; J: TRBJ1-5; V: TRBV2; DNA: TGTGCCAGCAGTGAAATGGTTAGGGTCCAGCCCCAGCATTTT; CDR3: CASSEMVRVQPQHF
D: NA; length: 14; size: NA; J: TRBJ1-2; V: TRBV5-1; DNA: TGCGCCAGCAGCTTGGAGTCACCGAACTATGGCTACACCTTC; CDR3: CASSLESPNYGYTF
D: NA; length: 15; size: NA; J: TRBJ2-5; V: TRBV30; DNA: TGTGCCTGGAGTCCCGGACAGAGTGTACGAGAGACCCAGTACTTC; CDR3: CAWSPGQSVRETQYF
D: TRBD2; length: 13; size: few; J: TRBJ2-1; V: TRBV28; DNA: TGTGCCATCCCCCCCCTAGCGGGAGATGAGCAGTTCTTC; CDR3: CAIPPLAGDEQFF
D: NA; length: 11; size: NA; J: TRBJ2-1; V: TRBV24-1; DNA: TGTGCCACCAAGGGCCACAATGAGCAGTTCTTC; CDR3: CATKGHNEQFF
D: NA; length: 15; size: few; J: TRBJ2-7; V: TRBV29-1; DNA: TGCAGCGGTCACGACCCGAGACATGGCTCCTACGAGCAGTACTTC; CDR3: CSGHDPRHGSYEQYF
D: NA; length: 17; size: few; J: TRBJ2-6; V: TRBV20-1; DNA: TGCAGTGCTCCTCAGTTTGGGGTAAGCTCTGGGGCCAACGTCCAGACTTTC; CDR3: CSAPQFGVSSGANVQTF